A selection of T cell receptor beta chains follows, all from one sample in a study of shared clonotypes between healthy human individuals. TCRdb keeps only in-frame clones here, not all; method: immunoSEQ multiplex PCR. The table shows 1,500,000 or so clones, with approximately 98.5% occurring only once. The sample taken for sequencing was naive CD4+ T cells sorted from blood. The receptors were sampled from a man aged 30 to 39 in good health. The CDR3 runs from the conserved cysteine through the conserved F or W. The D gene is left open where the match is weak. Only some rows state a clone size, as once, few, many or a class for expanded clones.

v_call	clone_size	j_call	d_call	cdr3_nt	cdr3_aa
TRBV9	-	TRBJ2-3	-	TGTGCCAGCAGCGTAGAGGAGGGAGGAGCAGATACGCAGTATTTT	CASSVEEGGADTQYF
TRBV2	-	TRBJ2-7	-	TGTGCCAGCAGCAGTAGTATAATGGTGGCGGGGTCCTACGAGCAGTACTTC	CASSSSIMVAGSYEQYF
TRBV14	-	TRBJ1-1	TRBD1	TGTGCCAGCAGCGGACCCGACAGGGCTGAAGCTTTCTTT	CASSGPDRAEAFF
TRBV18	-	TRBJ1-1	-	TGTGCCAGCTCACCGGTTATGGACACTGAAGCTTTCTTT	CASSPVMDTEAFF
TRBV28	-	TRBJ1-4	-	TGTGCCAGCAGTTTATGGGGGGCGAACGAAAAACTGTTTTTT	CASSLWGANEKLFF
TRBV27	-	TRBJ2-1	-	TGTGCCAGCTCAGGGACCCCCTACAATGAGCAGTTCTTC	CASSGTPYNEQFF
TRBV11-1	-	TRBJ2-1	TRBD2	TGTGCCAGCAGACCGGGACTAGCGGGACCGATTTCCTCCTACAATGAGCAGTTCTTC	CASRPGLAGPISSYNEQFF
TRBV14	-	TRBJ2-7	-	TGTGCCAGCAGCCAAGGGGGCTACGAGCAGTACTTC	CASSQGGYEQYF
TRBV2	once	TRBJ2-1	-	TGTGCCAGCAGTGCGGACAGACGAAGCGGGACCACCTACAATGAGCAGTTCTTC	CASSADRRSGTTYNEQFF
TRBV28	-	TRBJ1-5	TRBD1	TGTGCCAGCACCACACCCCGGGACAGGTATAGCAATCAGCCCCAGCATTTT	CASTTPRDRYSNQPQHF
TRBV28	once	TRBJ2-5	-	TGTGCCAGCAGTTTCCCGGGAGCGACCCAGTACTTC	CASSFPGATQYF